A single sample is the source of the 4 T cell receptor beta chains below, sequenced in a study of blood T cells in healthy people across ages. Primed by a sample-barcoded 5' primer and a J-beta primer mix, a second PCR proceeded for roughly 7 to 11 cycles. TCRdb redid the calling of the 5' RACE reads with MiXCR, one entry per CDR3 protein. Of around 1,500,000 distinct CDR3 sequences in the sample, approximately 30% are singletons; the top ten hold about 8%. The source material was blood. These receptors came from a woman in her twenties or thirties in good health.

This clonotype was observed a few times. The J gene is TRBJ2-2, the V gene TRBV24-1; D is ambiguous. Germline V CDR1 and CDR2: KGHDR, SFDVKD. V was shortened by 4 bases and J by 3 bases, with 11 bases between the two germline ends. This CDR3 is 15 amino acids long. This chain's CDR3 is CATSEVGADTGELFF. The CDR3, as DNA: TGTGCCACCAGTGAAGTGGGCGCGGACACCGGGGAGCTGTTTTTT.

The chain links TRBV4-2 to TRBJ2-5; TRBD2 matches 13 bases. The CDR3 length is 17 residues. Germline V gene data show CDR1 as LGHNA and CDR2 as YNFKEQ. V lost 5 bases, J lost 5 bases, and 11 bases stayed unmatched. CDR3: CASSLTSGGARAETQYF. The CDR3 nucleotides are TGTGCCAGCAGCTTAACTAGCGGGGGGGCCCGTGCGGAGACCCAGTACTTC.

The CDR3 DNA follows: TGTGCCAGCAGTTCAAAAGGAGGATCTCCACCCCAAGAGACCCAGTACTTC. As protein: CASSSKGGSPPQETQYF. The chain recombines TRBV5-5 with TRBJ2-5; tentatively, D is TRBD2 (5 bases). In germline, CDR1 is SGHKS, CDR2 YYEKEE (reference sequence). CDR3 length: 17 amino acids. V lost 5 bases, J lost 1 base, and 21 bases lay in between.

This clonotype was seen a few times. This sequence joins TRBV9 and TRBJ1-5; perhaps TRBD1 as D (5 bases). CDR3 length equals 15 residues. The germline V gene encodes CDR1 SGDLS and CDR2 YYNGEE. The ends were cut back, 4 bases at V and 3 bases at J, with 14 bases in the middle. The CDR3 sequence is CASSTGTEVNQPQHF. CDR3 DNA: TGTGCCAGCAGCACCGGGACGGAAGTCAATCAGCCCCAGCATTTT.